These T cell receptor beta chains were read from a single sample in a study of blood T cell repertoires in COVID-19. Clones were sequenced by immunoSEQ multiplex PCR, and TCRdb holds only the in-frame ones, with some missing. The repertoire has around 39,000 clones, 90% of them found once; the top ten carry about 12%. Input material: peripheral blood. Receptors originate from a man aged 65 to 79 with acute or convalescent COVID-19. Both conserved end residues are part of each CDR3. Fields, in order: V gene, CDR3 protein.

>TRBV28
CASSFPIEGGQRYEQYF
>TRBV28
CASSPATDANYGYTF
>TRBV9
CASSVESQSSNEKLFF
>TRBV7-9
CASKRQGALTEAFF
>TRBV7-9
CASTRPGGEQYF
>TRBV3-1/TRBV3-2
CASSQMREDTQYF
>TRBV7-9
CASSPPGTGGDTQYF
>TRBV2
CASKAGGLRETQYF
>TRBV28
CASSSPDSMNTEAFF
>TRBV19
CASSSDRGAYQPQHF
>TRBV12-5
CASGPRDRGSYEQYF
>TRBV5-4
CASTSLGGEETGELFF
>TRBV2
CASSEGQGFQETQYF
>TRBV13
CASSLTDRGFVDTQYF
>TRBV7-3
CASSLTRGSETQYF
>TRBV18
CASSLLAVLNEQFF